The following is a TCR beta chain sequence with its context. No antigen is known for it. The data derive from a study of T cell responses to AZD1222 COVID-19 vaccine. CDR1 MDHEN and CDR2 SYDVKM come from the germline V gene. Trimming took 7 bases from V and 4 from J, leaving 19 bases between them. CDR3 length equals 15 residues. Repertoires were generated with immunoSEQ multiplex PCR, while TCRdb's copy carries only in-frame clones and drops some. The profile shows more than 110,000 clones, about 92% of them singletons. Whole-study findings and limits: Only after the peak T cell response were repertoires sampled. The study found vaccine-associated CD4 TCRs spanning spike, dominant at 160-218 and 743-854. The donor group comprised mostly white British people and more females; the analysis possibly underestimated clonal diversity. In the spike-specific TCR repertoire, nearly half reportedly target unmutated variant regions.

The source material was peripheral blood, sampled 28 days after the second AZD1222 dose. This sequence originates from an adult who received the AZD1222 COVID-19 vaccine. The chain links TRBV28 to TRBJ1-2; unclear D gene. The CDR3 is CASNNPTGRTYGYTF. In nucleotides, the CDR3 is TGTGCCAGCAACAACCCCACCGGCAGAACCTATGGCTACACCTTC.